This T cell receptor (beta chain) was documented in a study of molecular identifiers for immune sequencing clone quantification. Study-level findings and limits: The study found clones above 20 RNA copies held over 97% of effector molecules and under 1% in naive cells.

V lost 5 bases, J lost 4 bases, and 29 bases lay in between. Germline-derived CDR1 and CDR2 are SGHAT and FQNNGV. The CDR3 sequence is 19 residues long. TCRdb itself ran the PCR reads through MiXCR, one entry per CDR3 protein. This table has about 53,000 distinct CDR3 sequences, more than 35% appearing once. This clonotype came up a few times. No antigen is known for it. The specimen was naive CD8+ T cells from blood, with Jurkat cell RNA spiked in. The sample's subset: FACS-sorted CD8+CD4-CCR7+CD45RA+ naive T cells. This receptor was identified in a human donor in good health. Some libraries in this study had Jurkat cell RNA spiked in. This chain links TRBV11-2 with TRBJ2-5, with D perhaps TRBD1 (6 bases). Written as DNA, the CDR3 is TGTGCCAGCAGCCAAAGGCCTGAGGTTAGGGGGAGCAATCGAGAGACCCAGTACTTC. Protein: CASSQRPEVRGSNRETQYF.